These 24 T cell receptor beta chains came from one sample sequenced in a study of Ad26.COV2.S vaccination and SARS-CoV-2 variants. As to treatment: 15 to 20 received Ad26.COV2.S at low or high dose, single or two shots; roughly five received placebo; per-sample allocation not given. It was on day 63 after the first vaccine or placebo injection that samples were taken. Method: immunoSEQ multiplex PCR; TCRdb's copy keeps in-frame clones and lacks some. The sample shows 300,000 to 500,000 clones, more than 85% of them seen only once. The sample in question was peripheral blood, obtained in a trial of Ad26.COV2.S vaccine versus placebo. All receptors come from a person between 18 and 60 years old who received the Ad26.COV2.S COVID-19 vaccine or a placebo.

V gene TRBV4-3 combines with J gene TRBJ2-3; TRBD2 might be the D (6 bases). The CDR3 spans 17 residues. The ends were cut back, 0 bases at V and 1 base at J, with 14 bases in the middle. Germline CDR1 LGHNA, CDR2 YSLEER. The CDR3 DNA sequence: TGCGCCAGCAGCCAAGACGTGGGTTGGGGGGGCACAGATACGCAGTATTTT. This codes for CASSQDVGWGGTDTQYF.

This clone was detected only once. The gene calls are TRBV18 and TRBJ1-1, with D unresolved. The CDR3 has 14 residues. Germline V lookup: CDR1 KGHSH, CDR2 LQKENI. The V end lost 3 bases, the J end lost 5 bases, and 13 bases lay between the germline ends. The CDR3, as DNA: TGTGCCAGCTCACCGAGTGGGCGGAGGACTGAAGCTTTCTTT. It translates to CASSPSGRRTEAFF.

The chain couples TRBV5-4 to TRBJ1-2; D possibly corresponds to TRBD1 (5 bases). The germline CDR1 and CDR2 sequences are SGHNT and YYREEE (reference sequence). Trimming stripped 1 base from V and 6 bases from J, with 13 bases between. CDR3 length: 14 amino acids. The CDR3 reads CASSLRGKRDGYTF. The CDR3 nucleotides read TGTGCCAGCAGCTTGCGGGGGAAGCGGGATGGCTACACCTTC. The whole variable domain, filled in from reference TRBV5-4 and TRBJ1-2, reads ETGVTQSPTHLIKTRGQQVTLRCSSQSGHNTVSWYQQALGQGPQFIFQYYREEENGRGNFPPRFSGLQFPNYSSELNVNALELDDSALYLCASSLRGKRDGYTFGSGTRLTVV.

CDR3 sequence (DNA): TGTGCCAGCAGCCAACCGGGTCCTGGAAACACCATATATTTT. It yields the protein CASSQPGPGNTIYF. This chain links TRBV5-6 with TRBJ1-3; the D is unclear. The CDR3 is 14 residues long. The germline V gene encodes CDR1 SGHDT and CDR2 YYEEEE. V lost 4 bases and J lost 2, with 10 bases in between.

This chain connects TRBV30 to TRBJ1-2; D is unclear. The length of the CDR3 is 15 residues. V was pared by 7 bases and J by 3 bases, with 21 bases between. The V gene's germline CDR1 is GTSNPN and CDR2 SVGIG (reference sequence). CDR3 region: CALVVGTGNHYGYTF. In DNA form, the CDR3 reads TGTGCCTTGGTGGTGGGAACCGGCAATCACTATGGCTACACCTTC.

CDR3 loop: CASSYVAQSYEQYF. The CDR3 region has the DNA TGTGCCAGCAGTTACGTGGCACAATCCTACGAGCAGTACTTC. The chain employs TRBV6-5 and TRBJ2-7, with D uncertain. Germline V lookup: CDR1 MNHEY, CDR2 SVGAGI. V lost 2 bases, J lost 1 base, and 9 bases lay in between. The CDR3 spans 14 residues.

The DNA of the CDR3 is TGCAGCGTTGGACGGCGGGGGGGCTTGAATGAGCAGTTCTTC. This translates into CSVGRRGGLNEQFF. The V and J genes are TRBV29-1 and TRBJ2-1; TRBD2 matches at 9 bases. J gave up 7 bases and V 4 bases, and 8 bases lay outside the gene matches. The CDR3 covers 14 residues. Per the germline V gene, CDR1 is SQVTM and CDR2 is ANQGSEA.

The rearrangement joins TRBV3-1 (or the pseudogene TRBV3-2) to TRBJ1-1; D might be TRBD1 (5 bases). Trimming shortened V by 0 bases and J by 2 bases, and 10 bases separated the two germline ends. Germline V lookup: CDR1 LGHDT, CDR2 YNNKEL (reference sequence). The CDR3 runs 15 residues. CDR3 sequence reads: CASSQDGGVNTEAFF. Written as DNA, the CDR3 is TGTGCCAGCAGCCAAGATGGAGGGGTTAACACTGAAGCTTTCTTT.

About this clone itself: The junction differs from germline at one of its ends, possibly a read error. The chain uses TRBV19 and TRBJ1-3; D ambiguous. Germline V gene sequence: CDR1 LNHDA, CDR2 SQIVND (reference sequence). This CDR3 has 14 residues. CDR3 amino acids: CASGIGDSGNTIYF. The CDR3 bases are TGTGCCAGTGGTATTGGGGACTCTGGAAACACCATATATTTT. The full variable domain, in which reference TRBV19 and TRBJ1-3 provide the parts outside the CDR3, is DGGITQSPKYLFRKEGQNVTLSCEQNLNHDAMYWYRQDPGQGLRLIYYSQIVNDFQKGDIAEGYSVSREKKESFPLTVTSAQKNPTAFYLCASGIGDSGNTIYFGEGSWLTVV.

The chain links TRBV6-1 to TRBJ2-5; D remains ambiguous. CDR3 length: 14 amino acids. V was pared by 2 bases and J by 1 base, with 8 bases between. Germline V gene data show CDR1 as MNHNS and CDR2 as SASEGT. The DNA for the CDR3 is TGTGCCAGCAGTGAAACCCTTAGCCAAGAGACCCAGTACTTC. Residues: CASSETLSQETQYF.

J is TRBJ2-3 and V is TRBV21-1; the table's D call TRBD2 went unverified against the DNA. TRBV21-1 is designated a pseudogene. The CDR3 length is 16 residues. This chain's CDR3 is CASSTASGGCTDTQYF. In DNA, the CDR3 is TGTGCCAGCAGCACAGCTAGCGGGGGGTGCACAGATACGCAGTATTTT.

J is TRBJ2-5 and V is TRBV5-1; 9 bases match TRBD1. This CDR3 is 16 amino acids long. Losses at the gene ends were 5 bases for V and 3 bases for J; bases not matched to a gene: 11. Germline CDR1 is SGHRS and CDR2 is YFSETQ. The CDR3 nucleotides read TGCGCCAGCAGTATTACCGGACAGGGGTGGGAAGAGACCCAGTACTTC. Encoded protein: CASSITGQGWEETQYF.

The chain is built from TRBV4-1 and TRBJ1-4; D gene uncertain. Germline assignment: CDR1 MGHRA and CDR2 YSYEKL. The CDR3 length is 15 residues. Trimming pared 1 base from V and 7 bases from J, leaving 13 bases between. CDR3 residues: CASSQVSGMGEKLFF. The CDR3, as DNA: TGCGCCAGCAGCCAAGTCTCGGGGATGGGTGAAAAACTGTTTTTT.

This clone has a single count. The CDR3, as DNA: TGTGCCAGCAGTTTCCCCACCCGAAACAATCAGCCCCAGCATTTT. The encoded protein is CASSFPTRNNQPQHF. This chain joins TRBV6-5 and TRBJ1-5; no reliable D call. CDR1 is MNHEY and CDR2 is SVGAGI in the germline V gene. Trimming took 4 bases from V and 3 from J, leaving 13 bases between them. The CDR3 is 15 amino acids.

The V and J genes are TRBV2 and TRBJ1-1; possible D gene TRBD1, 6 bases. The CDR3 spans 12 residues. From germline, CDR1 is SNHLY and CDR2 FYNNEI. Trimming removed 11 bases from V and 6 bases from J, with 16 bases in between. CDR3 region: CAVRQDVPEAFF. The CDR3 DNA reads as TGTGCCGTCCGACAGGATGTGCCTGAAGCTTTCTTT. Full variable domain (outside the CDR3, taken from reference TRBV2 and TRBJ1-1): EPEVTQTPSHQVTQMGQEVILRCVPISNHLYFYWYRQILGQKVEFLVSFYNNEISEKSEIFDDQFSVERPDGSNFTLKIRSTKLEDSAMYFCAVRQDVPEAFFGQGTRLTVV.

CDR3 amino acids: CASSFRVGTGNHNEQFF. The CDR3, as DNA: TGTGCCAGCAGCTTTCGGGTTGGGACAGGGAACCACAATGAGCAGTTCTTC. The chain joins TRBV5-6 to TRBJ2-1; 9 bases map to TRBD1. The CDR3 consists of 17 residues. In germline, CDR1 is SGHDT, CDR2 YYEEEE. V trimming: 2 bases; J trimming: 5 bases; junction bases outside the gene matches: 11.

J is TRBJ1-1 and V is TRBV19, with D unclear. The CDR3 loop spans 14 amino acids. CDR1 is LNHDA and CDR2 is SQIVND in the germline V gene (reference sequence). The V gene lost 3 bases and the J gene lost 4 bases, with 12 bases spanning the gap. The chain's CDR3 is CASSIPGLITEAFF. CDR3 in DNA: TGTGCCAGTAGTATCCCAGGTTTGATCACTGAAGCTTTCTTT.

The chain joins TRBV7-9 to TRBJ1-3, with 9 bases fitting TRBD1. The CDR3 has 15 amino acids. Germline V CDR1 and CDR2: SEHNR, FQNEAQ (reference sequence). V was pared by 5 bases and J by 2 bases, with 4 bases of the junction left unmatched. As DNA, the CDR3 is TGTGCCAGCAGCCCGGACAGGGGAACTGGAAACACCATATATTTT. Translating gives CASSPDRGTGNTIYF.

The genes are TRBV19 and TRBJ2-3; D is undetermined. CDR1 and CDR2 from the germline V gene are LNHDA and SQIVND (reference sequence). V shed 5 bases and J shed 0 bases, with 12 bases lying between them. This CDR3 has 15 residues. CDR3 residues: CASSPWGASTDTQYF. The CDR3 DNA reads as TGTGCCAGTAGTCCTTGGGGTGCTAGCACAGATACGCAGTATTTT.

This chain joins TRBV3-1 (or the pseudogene TRBV3-2) and TRBJ1-1; D ambiguous. The CDR3 runs to 13 residues. Trimming removed 4 bases from V and 11 bases from J, with 17 bases in between. Germline-derived CDR1 and CDR2 are LGHDT and YNNKEL (reference sequence). The CDR3 sequence is CASSPTERALAFF. CDR3 DNA: TGTGCCAGCAGCCCAACAGAAAGGGCCCTGGCTTTCTTT.

This chain links TRBV2 with TRBJ1-1; tentatively, D is TRBD1 (6 bases). This CDR3 has 13 amino acids. V lost 8 bases and J lost 7, with 17 bases in between. Germline loops: CDR1 SNHLY, CDR2 FYNNEI. The CDR3 DNA reads as TGTGCCAGCCGCGGGGGCTTTAGGGTTGAAGCTTTCTTT. This translates into CASRGGFRVEAFF.

This chain joins TRBV2 and TRBJ1-2; no clear D gene. This CDR3 has 14 residues. Per the germline V gene, CDR1 is SNHLY and CDR2 is FYNNEI. V lost 4 bases, J lost 9 bases, and 18 bases lay in between. CDR3 amino acids: CASSVNLILLRYTF. The CDR3 DNA reads TGTGCCAGCAGTGTAAACCTTATCCTCCTTCGCTACACCTTC.

In its sample, this clone was seen once. The gene calls are TRBV5-4 and TRBJ2-3; D is possibly TRBD1 (6 bases). The germline V gene encodes CDR1 SGHNT and CDR2 YYREEE (reference sequence). The CDR3 contains 15 residues. V was shortened by 3 bases and J by 1 base, with 12 bases between the two germline ends. The CDR3 here is CASSSGQFRTDTQYF. The DNA of the CDR3 is TGTGCCAGCAGCTCTGGACAGTTCCGCACAGATACGCAGTATTTT. Using reference TRBV5-4 and TRBJ2-3 for the parts outside the CDR3, the full variable domain is ETGVTQSPTHLIKTRGQQVTLRCSSQSGHNTVSWYQQALGQGPQFIFQYYREEENGRGNFPPRFSGLQFPNYSSELNVNALELDDSALYLCASSSGQFRTDTQYFGPGTRLTVL.

This chain links TRBV5-4 with TRBJ1-1; 7 bases are a match to TRBD1. CDR1 and CDR2 from the germline V gene are SGHNT and YYREEE (reference sequence). This CDR3 has 17 amino acids. V shed 0 bases, J shed 5 bases, and the junction held 13 bases outside the gene matches. The CDR3 is CASSLGGGQGVLTEAFF. CDR3 DNA sequence: TGTGCCAGCAGCTTGGGAGGTGGGCAGGGGGTTTTAACTGAAGCTTTCTTT.